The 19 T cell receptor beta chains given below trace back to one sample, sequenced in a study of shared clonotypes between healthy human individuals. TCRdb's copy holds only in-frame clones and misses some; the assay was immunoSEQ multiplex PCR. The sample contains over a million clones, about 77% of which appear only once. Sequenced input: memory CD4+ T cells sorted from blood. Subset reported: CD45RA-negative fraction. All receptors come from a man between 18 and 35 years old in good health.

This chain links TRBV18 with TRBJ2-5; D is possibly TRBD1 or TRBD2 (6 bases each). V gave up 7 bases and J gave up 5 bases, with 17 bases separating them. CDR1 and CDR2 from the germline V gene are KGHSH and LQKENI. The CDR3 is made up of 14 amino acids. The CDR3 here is CASFPRDRGETQYF. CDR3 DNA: TGTGCCAGCTTCCCGCGGGATAGGGGGGAGACCCAGTACTTC. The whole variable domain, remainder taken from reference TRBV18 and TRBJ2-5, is NAGVMQNPRHLVRRRGQEARLRCSPMKGHSHVYWYRQLPEEGLKFMVYLQKENIIDESGMPKERFSAEFPKEGPSILRIQQVVRGDSAAYFCASFPRDRGETQYFGPGTRLLVL.

The CDR3 DNA follows: TGTGCCAGCAGCGTCGGAGGCGGTGGGATTGGCTACACCTTC. This encodes CASSVGGGGIGYTF. The chain is built from TRBV7-8 and TRBJ1-2; D gene unclear. Germline V CDR1 and CDR2: SGHVS, FQNEAQ. The germline V and J ends were trimmed by 5 bases and 7 bases, with 17 bases remaining between them. The CDR3 spans 14 residues.

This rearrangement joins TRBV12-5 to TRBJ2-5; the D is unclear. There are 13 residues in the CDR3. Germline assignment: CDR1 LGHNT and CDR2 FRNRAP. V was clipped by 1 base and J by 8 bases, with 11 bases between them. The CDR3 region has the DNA TGTGCTAGTGGTTTGGAACGCCAGAGCACCCAGTACTTC. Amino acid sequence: CASGLERQSTQYF.

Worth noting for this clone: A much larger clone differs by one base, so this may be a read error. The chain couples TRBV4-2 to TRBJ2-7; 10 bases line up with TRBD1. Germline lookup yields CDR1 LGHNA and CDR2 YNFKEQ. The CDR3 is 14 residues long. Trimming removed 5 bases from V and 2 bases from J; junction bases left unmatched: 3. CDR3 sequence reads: CASSSGTGAYEQYF. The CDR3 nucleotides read TGTGCCAGCAGCTCCGGGACAGGGGCCTACGAGCAGTACTTC.

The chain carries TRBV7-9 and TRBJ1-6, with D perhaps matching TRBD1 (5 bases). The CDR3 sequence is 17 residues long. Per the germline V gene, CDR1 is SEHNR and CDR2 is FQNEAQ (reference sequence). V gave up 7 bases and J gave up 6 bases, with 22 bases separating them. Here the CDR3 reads CASNSPPRGQFNSPLHF. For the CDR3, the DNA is TGTGCCAGCAACTCCCCCCCGCGGGGCCAATTTAATTCACCCCTCCACTTT.

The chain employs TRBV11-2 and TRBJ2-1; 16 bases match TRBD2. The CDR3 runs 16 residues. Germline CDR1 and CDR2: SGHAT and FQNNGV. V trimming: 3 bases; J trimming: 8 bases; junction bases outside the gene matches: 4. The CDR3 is CASSFAGTSGRDEQFF. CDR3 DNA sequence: TGTGCCAGCAGCTTCGCTGGGACTAGCGGGAGGGATGAGCAGTTCTTC.

This chain's CDR3 is CASSQGYGTETQYF. The CDR3 DNA sequence: TGTGCCAGCAGTCAGGGTTATGGTACGGAGACCCAGTACTTC. V and J are TRBV6-1 and TRBJ2-5, with D tentatively TRBD1 (5 bases). The CDR3 is made up of 14 amino acids. The germline V and J ends were trimmed by 5 bases and 5 bases, with 15 bases remaining between them. CDR1 MNHNS and CDR2 SASEGT come from the germline V gene.

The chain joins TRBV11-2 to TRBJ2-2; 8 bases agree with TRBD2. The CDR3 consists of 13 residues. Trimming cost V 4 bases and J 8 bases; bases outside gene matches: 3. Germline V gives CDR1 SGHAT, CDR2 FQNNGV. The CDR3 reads CASSSTSVGELFF. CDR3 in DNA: TGTGCCAGCAGCTCGACTAGCGTGGGGGAGCTGTTTTTT.

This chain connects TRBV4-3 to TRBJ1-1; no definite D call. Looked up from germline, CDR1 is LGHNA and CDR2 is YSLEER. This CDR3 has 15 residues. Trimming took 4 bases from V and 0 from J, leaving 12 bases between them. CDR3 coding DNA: TGCGCCAGCAGCCTGGGTCTCGACCTGAACACTGAAGCTTTCTTT. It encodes CASSLGLDLNTEAFF.

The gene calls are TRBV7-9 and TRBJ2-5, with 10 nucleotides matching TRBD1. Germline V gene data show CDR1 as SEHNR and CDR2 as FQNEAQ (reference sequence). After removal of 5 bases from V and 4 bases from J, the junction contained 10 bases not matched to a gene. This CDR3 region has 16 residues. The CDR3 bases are TGTGCCAGCAGCCCAGGGGACAGGGGTGTAGGAGAGACCCAGTACTTC. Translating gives CASSPGDRGVGETQYF.

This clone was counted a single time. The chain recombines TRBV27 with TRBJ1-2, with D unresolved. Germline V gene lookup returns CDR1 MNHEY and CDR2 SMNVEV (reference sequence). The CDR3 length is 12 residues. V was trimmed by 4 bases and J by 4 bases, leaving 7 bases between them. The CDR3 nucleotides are TGTGCCAGCAGTTGGGTCGGCTATGGCTACACCTTC. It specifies CASSWVGYGYTF.

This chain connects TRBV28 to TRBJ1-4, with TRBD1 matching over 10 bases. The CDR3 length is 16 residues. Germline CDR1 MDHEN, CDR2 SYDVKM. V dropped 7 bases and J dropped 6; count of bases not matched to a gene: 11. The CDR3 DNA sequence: TGTGCCAGCAAAGTAGAATCCGGGACAGGGGATGAAAAACTGTTTTTT. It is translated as CASKVESGTGDEKLFF.

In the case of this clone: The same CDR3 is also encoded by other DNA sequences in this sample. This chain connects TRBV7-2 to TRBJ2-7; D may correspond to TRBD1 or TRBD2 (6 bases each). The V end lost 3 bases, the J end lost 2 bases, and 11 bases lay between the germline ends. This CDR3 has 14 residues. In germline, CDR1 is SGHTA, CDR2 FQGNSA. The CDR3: CASSFSGATYEQYF. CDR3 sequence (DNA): TGTGCCAGCAGCTTCTCGGGGGCCACCTACGAGCAGTACTTC.

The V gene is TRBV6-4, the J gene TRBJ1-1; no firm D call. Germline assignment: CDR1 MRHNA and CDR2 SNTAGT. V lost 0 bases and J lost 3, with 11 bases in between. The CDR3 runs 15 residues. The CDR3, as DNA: TGTGCCAGCAGTGACTCTGAGCCCGTTTACACTGAAGCTTTCTTT. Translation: CASSDSEPVYTEAFF.

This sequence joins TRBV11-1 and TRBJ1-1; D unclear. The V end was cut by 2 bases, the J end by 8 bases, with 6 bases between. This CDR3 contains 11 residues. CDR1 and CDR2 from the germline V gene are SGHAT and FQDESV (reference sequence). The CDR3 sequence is CASSLTVEAFF. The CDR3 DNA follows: TGTGCCAGCAGCTTAACCGTCGAAGCTTTCTTT.

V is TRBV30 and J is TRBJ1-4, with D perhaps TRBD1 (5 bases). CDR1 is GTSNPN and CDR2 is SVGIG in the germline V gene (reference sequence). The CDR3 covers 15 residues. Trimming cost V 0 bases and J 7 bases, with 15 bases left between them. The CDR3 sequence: CAWSVQLGESEKLFF. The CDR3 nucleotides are TGTGCCTGGAGTGTACAACTGGGGGAAAGTGAAAAACTGTTTTTT.

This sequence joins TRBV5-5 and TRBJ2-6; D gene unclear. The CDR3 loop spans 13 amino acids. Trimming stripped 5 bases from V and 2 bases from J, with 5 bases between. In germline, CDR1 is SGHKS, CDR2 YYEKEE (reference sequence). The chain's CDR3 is CASSRAGANVLTF. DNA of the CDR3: TGTGCCAGCAGTAGGGCTGGGGCCAACGTCCTGACTTTC.

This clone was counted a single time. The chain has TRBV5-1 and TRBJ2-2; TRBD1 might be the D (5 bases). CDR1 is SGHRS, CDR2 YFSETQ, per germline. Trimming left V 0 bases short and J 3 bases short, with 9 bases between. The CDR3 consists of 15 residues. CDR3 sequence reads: CASSLDGRDTGELFF. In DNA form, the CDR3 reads TGCGCCAGCAGCTTGGATGGCAGGGACACCGGGGAGCTGTTTTTT.

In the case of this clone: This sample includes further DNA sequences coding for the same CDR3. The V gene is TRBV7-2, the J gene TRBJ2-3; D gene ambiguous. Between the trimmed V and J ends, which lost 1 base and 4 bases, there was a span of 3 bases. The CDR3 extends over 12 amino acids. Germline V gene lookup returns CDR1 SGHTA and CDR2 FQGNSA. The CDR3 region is CASSLVPDTQYF. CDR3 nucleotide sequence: TGTGCCAGCAGCTTAGTCCCAGATACGCAGTATTTT.